Sequencing of this T cell receptor (beta chain) was carried out in a study of blood T cell repertoires in COVID-19. About the research overall: From the United States, Italy and Spain came samples of acute and convalescent COVID-19. PBMCs, B-cell-depleted T cells, or T cells provided the cDNA or gDNA that made up the material.

Trimming left V 5 bases short and J 5 bases short, with 9 bases between. Germline V CDR1 and CDR2: SGHAT, FQDESV (reference sequence). This CDR3 is 12 amino acids long. In the authors' workflow: Estimation of nucleated cell counts relied on the amplification of reference gene primers. Some clones are missing from TCRdb's copy, which holds only in-frame ones; the method was immunoSEQ multiplex PCR. V, J and clone size reflect that table, while D and trimming were determined from the DNA. The table shows some 210,000 clones, with 70% to 90% occurring only once. Individuals drawn from approximately 26 US areas were about 18 to 95 years old.

This rearrangement joins TRBV11-1 to TRBJ2-5; D is unclear. The clonotype originates from a man in his thirties or forties with acute COVID-19. The specimen sequenced was PBMCs or T cells enriched from blood (not recorded which). Written as DNA, the CDR3 is TGTGCCAGCAGCCTCATGGGCGAGACCCAGTACTTC. Translated: CASSLMGETQYF. The full variable domain, its missing parts supplied by reference TRBV11-1 and TRBJ2-5, is EAEVAQSPRYKITEKSQAVAFWCDPISGHATLYWYRQILGQGPELLVQFQDESVVDDSQLPKDRFSAERLKGVDSTLKIQPAELGDSAMYLCASSLMGETQYFGPGTRLLVL.